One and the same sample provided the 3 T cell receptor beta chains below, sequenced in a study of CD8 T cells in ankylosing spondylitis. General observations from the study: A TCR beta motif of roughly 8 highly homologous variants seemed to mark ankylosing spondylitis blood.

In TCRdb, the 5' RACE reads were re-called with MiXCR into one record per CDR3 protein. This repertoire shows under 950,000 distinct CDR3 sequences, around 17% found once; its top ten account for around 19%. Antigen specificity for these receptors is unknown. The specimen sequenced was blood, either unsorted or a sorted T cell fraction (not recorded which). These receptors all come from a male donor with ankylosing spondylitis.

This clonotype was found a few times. DNA of the CDR3: TGTGCCAGCAGTTCCTCGGGACTAGCGGGAGTTAACACCGGGGAGCTGTTTTTT. It encodes CASSSSGLAGVNTGELFF. The chain uses TRBV28 and TRBJ2-2, with TRBD2 matching over 14 bases. From germline, CDR1 is MDHEN and CDR2 SYDVKM. This CDR3 is built from 18 residues. Trimming removed 4 bases from V and 2 bases from J; junction bases left unmatched: 6. Complete variable domain (other parts from reference TRBV28 and TRBJ2-2): DVKVTQSSRYLVKRTGEKVFLECVQDMDHENMFWYRQDPGLGLRLIYFSYDVKMKEKGDIPEGYSVSREKKERFSLILESASTNQTSMYLCASSSSGLAGVNTGELFFGEGSRLTVL.

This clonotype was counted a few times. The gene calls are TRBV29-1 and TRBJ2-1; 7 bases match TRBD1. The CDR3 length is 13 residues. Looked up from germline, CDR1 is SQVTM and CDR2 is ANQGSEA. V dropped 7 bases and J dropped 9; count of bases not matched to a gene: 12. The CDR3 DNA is TGCAGCGCCTTAGACAGGGTATCTAGTGAGCAGTTCTTC. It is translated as CSALDRVSSEQFF.

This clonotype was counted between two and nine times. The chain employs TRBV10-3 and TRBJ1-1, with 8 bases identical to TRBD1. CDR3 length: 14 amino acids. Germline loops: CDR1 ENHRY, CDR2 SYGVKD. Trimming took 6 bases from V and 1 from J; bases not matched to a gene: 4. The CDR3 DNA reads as TGTGCCATCAGGGACAGGGAGGAGAACACTGAAGCTTTCTTT. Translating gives CAIRDREENTEAFF.